The T cell receptor (beta chain) under discussion was sequenced for a study of CD8+ T cells in alopecia areata. The V and J ends lost 1 base and 7 bases respectively, with 8 bases between them. The CDR3 extends over 14 amino acids. Germline V gene data show CDR1 as MNHEY and CDR2 as SMNVEV (reference sequence). Reverse transcription of extracted RNA yielded cDNA, which provided the sequencing template. TCRdb's table, derived via immunoSEQ multiplex PCR, lists solely in-frame clones and lacks some. The repertoire consists of 200,000 to 250,000 clones, with about 58% occurring once and the leading ten covering 1.5% to 2%. With respect to this clone: Its antigen is as yet unknown.

Stated treatment: oral pan-JAK inhibitor, 5-10 mg twice daily. Study observations and caveats: Many expanded lesional clones remained in scalp and blood on tofacitinib. Scalp clonality and expanded CD8+ clones among the top 100 were significantly decreased by tofacitinib.

The chain employs TRBV27 and TRBJ1-6, with D maybe TRBD1 (6 bases). This TCR came from a human donor with alopecia areata. Here the sequenced sample was CD4+ T cells sorted from blood, taken at week 4, from a patient treated with tofacitinib. The CDR3 DNA reads TGTGCCAGCAGTTTATTAGGGGGGAATTCACCCCTCCACTTT. Its protein product is CASSLLGGNSPLHF.